This TCR beta chain was profiled in a study of blood T cell repertoires in COVID-19. This CDR3 has 14 residues. Between the trimmed V and J ends, which lost 1 base and 1 base, there was a span of 7 bases. CDR1 and CDR2 (germline): SGHAT, FQNNGV. The protocol was immunoSEQ multiplex PCR, while the TCRdb copy is restricted to in-frame clones and leaves out a portion. The sample consists of about 170,000 clones, about 88% of them appearing once. The source of this sequence is a man aged 55 to 69 with COVID-19, enrolled during active disease. The chain recombines TRBV11-2 with TRBJ1-1, with no clear D. The sequencing sample was made of peripheral blood. For the CDR3, the DNA is TGTGCCAGCAGCTTAGGATGGCAGAACACTGAAGCTTTCTTT. Protein: CASSLGWQNTEAFF.